This T cell receptor (beta chain) came from a study of CD8+ T cells in alopecia areata (dated 2018 in TCRdb). The study in broad terms: Treated patients were enrolled in an open-label pilot trial of oral tofacitinib, 5 to 10 mg twice daily, for moderate-to-severe alopecia areata. For the treated patients, the SALT score, which quantifies what percentage of scalp surface area is affected, served as the measure of disease severity. Amplification of TCRbeta CDR3 regions was done by immunoSEQ multiplex PCR using 35 Vbeta forward primers and 13 Jbeta reverse primers. Clonality in the scalp was compared among normal scalp (n=4), patchy alopecia areata scalp (n=8), and alopecia totalis/universalis scalp (n=8). RNA was extracted with the PAXgene miRNA kit for fixed scalp, the miRNeasy kit for PBMCs, and the RNeasy kit for mouse skin. The study used high-throughput TCRbeta sequencing to examine T cell clonal expansion in alopecia areata, in both the C3H/HeJ mouse model and human patients. In humans, TCRbeta sequencing was performed on scalp tissue and on sorted CD4+ and CD8+ peripheral blood T cells from healthy controls and from patients with patchy or totalis/universalis alopecia areata. Tofacitinib was administered for 6 to 18 months, and 6 months of follow-up off drug were then conducted to assess delayed response and recurrence. Biopsies were taken from tofacitinib-treated patients at baseline and again at 4 and 24 weeks into treatment, and several of those patients also had a later scalp biopsy.

Measured from the cysteine to the phenylalanine, the CDR3 is 13 residues long. Left in the record is the CDR3 DNA by itself, 39 bases read in frame from the first base. Trimming removed 4 bases from V and 6 bases from J; the gene matches leave 6 bases unexplained. The germline V gene sets CDR1 to SGHRS and CDR2 to YFSETQ. The library was generated by the immunoSEQ multiplex PCR assay. RNA was extracted from all samples and reverse transcribed into cDNA, which served as template for TCR sequencing. First-strand cDNA was synthesized using SuperScript III with a 2:1 mix of oligo-dT and random hexamers. Amplification bias was assessed with a synthetic immune receptor repertoire, and residual bias was removed computationally. The original pipeline was this. Raw reads were preprocessed to remove errors, and CDR3 was defined by IMGT conventions from the conserved cysteine to phenylalanine. Clonality was calculated as 1 minus Shannon entropy normalized by log2 of the number of productive unique TCRs. Whether each scalp clone was CD4 or CD8 was inferred by checking scalp TCRbeta sequences against the CD4 and CD8 repertoires from sorted blood. Entries here come from immuneACCESS through TCRdb and include only in-frame sequences with V and J called. Some clones fail to appear in such tables; in the studies checked, an unresolved V gene covers under half of the shortfall, and the cause of the remainder is unknown. V, J and clone size derive from that table, while D and trimming were established from the DNA sequence. The sample records some 100,000 clones, 60% of which are singletons. The ten largest clones capture about 16% of the sample.

Overall results and qualifications from the work: Shared TCR sequences between patients were less evident than in mice, which may be partly attributable to HLA diversity in the patient population. Unlike mouse skin, where gammadelta T cells dominate, normal human skin contains resident alphabeta T cells that get sequenced too, which complicates analysis of the scalp TCR repertoire. Compared with normal scalp, lesional scalp, particularly in alopecia totalis/universalis, had higher clonality and more expanded CD8+ clones, which suggests antigenic drive. Many expanded lesional clones were found to persist in scalp and blood during tofacitinib treatment, and relapse after treatment cessation may be partly explained by this persistence. With tofacitinib, both scalp clonality and the number of expanded CD8+ clones among the top 100 scalp clones went down significantly. Because the treated cohort was small and had just a single nonresponder, larger studies are needed to establish links between baseline CD8+ expansion and response.

Interpreted using the paper, the treatment or condition label stands for: oral pan-JAK inhibitor, 5-10 mg twice daily. Peripheral blood and lesional scalp punch biopsies were obtained from patients with alopecia areata. PBMCs were isolated by density centrifugation and stained for CD3, CD4 and CD8, and CD4+ and CD8+ T cells were sorted on a FACSAria. Note on this clone: There is no known antigen for this receptor. Base-call qualities are not available, and no considerably larger clone is one nucleotide away.

The sample was CD8+ T cells sorted from blood, taken at approximately week 60, from a patient treated with tofacitinib. This receptor was taken from a human donor with alopecia areata. This receptor chain uses TRBV5-1 and TRBJ1-1; a stretch of 7 junction bases matches TRBD1. The CDR3 is CASSLTGFAEAFF. The DNA sequence is given as TGCGCCAGCAGCCTGACAGGGTTTGCTGAAGCTTTCTTT.